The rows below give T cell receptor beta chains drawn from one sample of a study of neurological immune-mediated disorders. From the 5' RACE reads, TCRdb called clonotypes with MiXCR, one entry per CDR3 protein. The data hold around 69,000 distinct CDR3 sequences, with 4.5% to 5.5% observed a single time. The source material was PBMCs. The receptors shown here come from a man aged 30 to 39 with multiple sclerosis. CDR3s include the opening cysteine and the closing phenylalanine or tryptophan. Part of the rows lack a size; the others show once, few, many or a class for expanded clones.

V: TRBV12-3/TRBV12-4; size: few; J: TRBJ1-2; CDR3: CASSPGQYGYTF
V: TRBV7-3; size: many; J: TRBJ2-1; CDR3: CASSFSDSYNEQFF
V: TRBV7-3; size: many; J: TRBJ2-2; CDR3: CASSSGQGDTGELFF
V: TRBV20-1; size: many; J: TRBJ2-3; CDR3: CSASHRDRGTDTQYF
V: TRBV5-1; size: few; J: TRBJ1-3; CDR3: CASSFGQGSGNTIYF
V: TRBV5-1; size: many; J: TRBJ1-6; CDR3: CASSSGQNSPLHF
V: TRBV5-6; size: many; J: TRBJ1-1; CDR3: CASSPAYMNTEAFF
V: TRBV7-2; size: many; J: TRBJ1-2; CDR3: CASSSGPGTGHGYTF
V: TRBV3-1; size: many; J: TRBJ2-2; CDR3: CASSQGAPSTGELFF
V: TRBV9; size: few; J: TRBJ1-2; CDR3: CASSVGRGSGGYTF
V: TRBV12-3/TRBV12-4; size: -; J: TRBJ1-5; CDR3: CASSLQADNQPQHF
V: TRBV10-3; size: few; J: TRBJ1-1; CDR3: CAIRDGNTEAFF
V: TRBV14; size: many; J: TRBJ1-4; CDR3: CASSPLRQDEKLFF
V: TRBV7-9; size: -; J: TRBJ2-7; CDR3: CASTQGFTYEQYF
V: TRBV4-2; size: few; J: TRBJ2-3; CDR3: CASSQPPSDTQYF
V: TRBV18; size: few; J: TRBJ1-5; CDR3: CASSPTAYSNQPQHF